The subject of this entry is one T cell receptor beta chain. Its cognate antigen has yet to be identified. There are no base qualities to consult, and no much larger clone falls within one base. V drops 4 bases and J drops 7 bases, leaving 16 bases in between. The germline V gene encodes CDR1 MGHRA and CDR2 YSYEKL. From the cysteine up to the phenylalanine, the CDR3 has a length of 14 residues. Only CDR3 DNA remains: 42 bases, in frame from the first base. Instrument on record: Illumina HiSeq 1500. The public reads were run again by TCRdb, first through fastp at Q25 and then through MiXCR, and only productive beta chains were kept. All rows with the same CDR3 protein become a single entry with the most common DNA and genes. Recorded for this sample are 750,000 to 950,000 distinct CDR3 sequences; about 27% of them occurred a single time. The ten largest clones add up to roughly 13% of the sample. The treatment or condition label on this specimen signifies: in vitro stimulation with specific CMV peptide epitopes to enrich CMV-specific T cells.

The data derive from a study of T cell repertoires in cytomegalovirus infection (dated by TCRdb to about 2019). Context from the whole study: Alongside well-studied HLA-B-restricted epitopes, the peptide stimulations were aimed at recently identified HLA-C-restricted CMV epitopes, whose presentation resists viral immunomodulation. Because public TCR beta signatures pointed to carriage of CMV infection together with the matching HLA type, the HLA type of each donor mattered for the analysis. Here is what the overall study found, with its caveats: Carriers of CMV infection plus the relevant HLA type were discriminated by the cumulative frequency of public TCR beta family members in the study cohort and in an independent roughly 370-donor cohort. The ex vivo response was dominated by HLA-C-restricted CMV-specific TCR beta clonotypes, which also provided the single most frequent clonotype in two of eight donors.

This sample comprised cultured CD8+ T cells from PBMCs, obtained from culture after CMV antigen stimulation. Rearrangement joined TRBV4-1 to TRBJ2-5; TRBD2 is a weak D gene call, 5 bases matching. This clonotype was sampled from a human donor in good health (CMV status not recorded). Some clones in this sample may be carry-over from other donors' samples. At the DNA level, the sequence is TGCGCCAGCAGCCCCCCGTCCACCCGGGGGACCCAGTACTTC. Translation gives CASSPPSTRGTQYF.